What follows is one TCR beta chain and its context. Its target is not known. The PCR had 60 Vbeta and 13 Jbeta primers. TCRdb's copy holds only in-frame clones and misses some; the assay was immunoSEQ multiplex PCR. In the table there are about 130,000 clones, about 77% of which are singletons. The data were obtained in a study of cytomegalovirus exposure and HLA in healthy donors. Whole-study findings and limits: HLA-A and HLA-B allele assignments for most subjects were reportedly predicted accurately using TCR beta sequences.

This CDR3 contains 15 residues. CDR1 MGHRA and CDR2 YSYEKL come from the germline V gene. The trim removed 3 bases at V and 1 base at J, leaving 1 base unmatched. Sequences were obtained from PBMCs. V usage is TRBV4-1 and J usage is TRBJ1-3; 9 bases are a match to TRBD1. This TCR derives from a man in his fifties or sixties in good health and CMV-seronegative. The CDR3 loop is CASSQGTGSGNTIYF. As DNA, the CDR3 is TGCGCCAGCAGCCAGGGGACAGGGTCTGGAAACACCATATATTTT.